Reported below is one T cell receptor beta chain. The antigen it binds to is not known. The record has no base qualities; no much larger clone is one base away. Sequences SNHLY (CDR1) and FYNNEI (CDR2) are obtained from the germline V gene. Clipping removes 3 bases from V and 4 bases from J, with 7 as the unmatched junction base count. The CDR3 numbers 17 residues from cysteine through phenylalanine. Just the 51-base CDR3 DNA is kept, in frame starting at base 1. This entry belongs to a study of patients and donors after allogeneic stem cell transplantation (TCRdb year 2020). The receptor library was made with RT-PCR. Data came from a NextSeq 550. TCRdb reanalyzed the raw reads on its own, using fastp at Q25 for trimming and MiXCR for clone calling, and kept in-frame beta chains. CDR3 protein duplicates are merged, each entry listing the most common genes and DNA. This sample gives about a million distinct CDR3 sequences in total; more than 15% of them show up just once. Around 6% of the sample is in the top ten clones.

The clonotype comes from a human donor who was either an allogeneic HSCT recipient or a stem cell or donor lymphocyte infusion donor (not recorded which). It is not recorded whose cells these are; they may come from a transplant donor. The sequencing sample was made of blood, either unsorted or a sorted T cell fraction (not recorded which). The sequence links TRBV2 to TRBJ2-1; a stretch of 12 junction bases matches TRBD2. The sequenced DNA is TGTGCCAGCAGTGACCACACTCTAGCGGGAGGGTACAATGAGCAGTTCTTC. It translates to CASSDHTLAGGYNEQFF.